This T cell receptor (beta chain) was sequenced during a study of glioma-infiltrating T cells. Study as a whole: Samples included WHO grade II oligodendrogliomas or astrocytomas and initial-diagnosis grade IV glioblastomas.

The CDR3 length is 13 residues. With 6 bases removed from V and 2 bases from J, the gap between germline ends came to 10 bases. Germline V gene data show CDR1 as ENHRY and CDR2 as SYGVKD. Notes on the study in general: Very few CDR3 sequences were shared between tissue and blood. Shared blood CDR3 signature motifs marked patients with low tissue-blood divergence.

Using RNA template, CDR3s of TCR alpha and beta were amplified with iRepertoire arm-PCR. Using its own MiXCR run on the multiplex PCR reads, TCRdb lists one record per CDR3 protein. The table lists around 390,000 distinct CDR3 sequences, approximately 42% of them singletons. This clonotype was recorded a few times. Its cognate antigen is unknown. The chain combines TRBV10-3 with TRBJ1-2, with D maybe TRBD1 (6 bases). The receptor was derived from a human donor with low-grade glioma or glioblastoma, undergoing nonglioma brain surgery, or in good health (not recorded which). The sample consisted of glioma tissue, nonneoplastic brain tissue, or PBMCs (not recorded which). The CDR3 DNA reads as TGTGCCATCAGGGGACACCAAAACTATGGCTACACCTTC. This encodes CAIRGHQNYGYTF.